This TCR beta chain was sequenced for a study of T cells after somatic rescue of genetic block. The CDR3 is 15 residues long. Measured with immunoSEQ multiplex PCR; TCRdb has only the in-frame clones, and not every one. The data hold about 63,000 clones, with roughly nine tenths observed a single time. The sample taken for sequencing was peripheral blood mononuclear cells (PBMCs). This clonotype was sampled from a man aged 35 to 55. The V call is TRBV21-1, the J call TRBJ2-3. TRBV21-1 is flagged as a pseudogene. The CDR3 region is CASSVGTPGTDTQYF. CDR3 nucleotide sequence: TGTGCCAGCAGCGTCGGGACGCCCGGCACAGATACGCAGTATTTT.